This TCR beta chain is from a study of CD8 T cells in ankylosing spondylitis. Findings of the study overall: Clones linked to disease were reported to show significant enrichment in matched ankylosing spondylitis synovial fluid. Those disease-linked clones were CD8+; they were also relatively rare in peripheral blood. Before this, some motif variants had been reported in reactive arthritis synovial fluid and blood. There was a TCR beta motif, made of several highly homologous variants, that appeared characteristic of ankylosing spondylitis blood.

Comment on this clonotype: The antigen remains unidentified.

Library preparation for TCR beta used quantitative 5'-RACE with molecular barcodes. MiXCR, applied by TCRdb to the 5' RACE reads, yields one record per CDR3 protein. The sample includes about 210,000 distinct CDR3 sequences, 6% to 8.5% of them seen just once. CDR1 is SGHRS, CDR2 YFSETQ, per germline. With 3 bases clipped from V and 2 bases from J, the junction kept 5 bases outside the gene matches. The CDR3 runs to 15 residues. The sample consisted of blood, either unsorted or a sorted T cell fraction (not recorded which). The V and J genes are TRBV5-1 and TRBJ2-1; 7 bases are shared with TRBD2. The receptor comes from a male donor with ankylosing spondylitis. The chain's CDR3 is CASSSGLGAYNEQFF. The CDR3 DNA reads TGCGCCAGCAGCTCTGGACTAGGAGCCTACAATGAGCAGTTCTTC.